This is a list of T cell receptor beta chains from one sample in a study of spatial heterogeneity in lung cancer. TCRdb recomputed calls from the 5' RACE reads with MiXCR, one row per CDR3 protein. Seen here are roughly 15,000 distinct CDR3 sequences, roughly 7.3% observed once, and the top ten hold approximately 8.7%. The sequenced sample was lung tumor tissue, obtained at surgery. These receptors all come from a male donor with early-stage non-small cell lung cancer. CDR3s include the opening cysteine and the closing phenylalanine or tryptophan. Fields, in order: clone size, D gene, J gene, V gene, CDR3 DNA, CDR3 protein. A D gene is named only where the DNA matches it firmly. Clone sizes are given selectively: once, few, many, or a class where the clone is expanded.

many | - | TRBJ2-1 | TRBV12-3/TRBV12-4 | TGTGCCAGCAGCCCCAGACAGTACAATGAGCAGTTCTTC | CASSPRQYNEQFF
few | - | TRBJ1-3 | TRBV5-4 | TGTGCCAGCAGCTCGAAGGGGCCACGCTCTGGAAACACCATATATTTT | CASSSKGPRSGNTIYF
few | - | TRBJ2-2 | TRBV24-1 | TGTGCCACCAGTGGGGGCAGGGCGCTGTTTTTT | CATSGGRALFF
- | - | TRBJ2-5 | TRBV4-2 | TGTGCCAGCAGCCAAGATGGCAACCAAGAGACCCAGTACTTC | CASSQDGNQETQYF
medium-sized | - | TRBJ2-1 | TRBV11-2 | TGTGCCAGCAGCTTAGGGCCCAGCGGTGAGCAGTTCTTC | CASSLGPSGEQFF
- | TRBD2 | TRBJ2-1 | TRBV27 | TGTGCCAGCAGTTCGGGACTAGCGGGCTGCTACAATGAGCAGTTCTTC | CASSSGLAGCYNEQFF
medium-sized | - | TRBJ2-2 | TRBV11-2 | TGTGCCAGCAGCTTAACCCCCGGGGAGCTGTTTTTT | CASSLTPGELFF
many | - | TRBJ2-1 | TRBV27 | TGTGCCAGCAGTTTCCTTAGCGGAGAATGGTATGAGCAGTTCTTC | CASSFLSGEWYEQFF
few | - | TRBJ1-2 | TRBV30 | TGTGCCTGGAGCGATATAGCTAACTATGGCTACACCTTC | CAWSDIANYGYTF
many | - | TRBJ2-5 | TRBV6-2/TRBV6-3 | TGTGCCAGCAGACGGGCAAATCAAGAGACCCAGTACTTC | CASRRANQETQYF